The 18 T cell receptor beta chains listed next were all sequenced from one sample in a study of cytomegalovirus exposure and HLA in healthy donors. PCR employed 60 Vbeta and 13 Jbeta primers. Sequencing used immunoSEQ multiplex PCR; TCRdb keeps in-frame clones, though not all of them. The sample holds more than 100,000 clones, approximately 84% seen once. Material: PBMCs. Receptor source: a woman aged 18 to 35 in good health and CMV-seronegative.

The chain has TRBV5-1 and TRBJ1-1, with no clear D. Trimming removed 2 bases from V and 3 bases from J, with 8 bases in between. The CDR3 runs to 13 residues. Germline V gives CDR1 SGHRS, CDR2 YFSETQ. The CDR3 is CASSFSRDTEAFF. CDR3 bases: TGCGCCAGCAGCTTCAGCCGGGACACTGAAGCTTTCTTT.

The chain recombines TRBV25-1 with TRBJ1-2, with D possibly matching TRBD1 (6 bases). The CDR3 runs 13 residues. V was pared by 3 bases and J by 6 bases, with 11 bases between. Germline values: CDR1 MGHDK, CDR2 SYGVNS. CDR3 residues: CASSDQGSNGYTF. Written as DNA, the CDR3 is TGTGCCAGCAGTGATCAGGGGTCTAATGGCTACACCTTC.

This clone was seen a single time. This sequence joins TRBV29-1 and TRBJ1-5; unclear D gene. The length of the CDR3 is 11 residues. V was trimmed by 4 bases and J by 9 bases, leaving 10 bases between them. Per the germline V gene, CDR1 is SQVTM and CDR2 is ANQGSEA. CDR3 nucleotides: TGCAGCGTTGTGGGTCCGGGGCCCCAGCATTTT. This encodes CSVVGPGPQHF.

J is TRBJ2-3 and V is TRBV6-5; 12 bases are a match to TRBD2. The CDR3 has 14 residues. In germline, CDR1 is MNHEY, CDR2 SVGAGI. Unmatched junction bases numbered 4, after V lost 6 bases and J lost 6 bases. The CDR3 here is CASSPSGRADTQYF. The CDR3 DNA sequence: TGTGCCAGCAGCCCTAGCGGGAGGGCGGATACGCAGTATTTT.

The chain recombines TRBV29-1 with TRBJ2-5; TRBD1 is a possible D gene (5 bases). Germline V gene lookup returns CDR1 SQVTM and CDR2 ANQGSEA. Trimming cost V 7 bases and J 3 bases, with 12 bases left between them. The CDR3 sequence is 12 residues long. CDR3 amino acids: CSAGWGEETQYF. In DNA, the CDR3 is TGCAGCGCCGGATGGGGCGAAGAGACCCAGTACTTC.

With regard to this clone: At one of its ends the junction is not consistent with the germline gene, which may arise from a read error. The genes are TRBV7-9 and TRBJ2-5; D is possibly TRBD2 (6 bases). The germline V gene has CDR1 SEHNR and CDR2 FQNEAQ (reference sequence). CDR3 length: 15 residues. CDR3 DNA sequence: TGTTCCAGCAGCTTAGGGGAGGTACAGAAAGAGACCCAGTACTTC. Residues: CSSSLGEVQKETQYF.

This clone has more than one count but fewer than ten. The genes are TRBV7-9 and TRBJ2-7; tentative D call: TRBD2 (5 bases). Trimming shortened V by 5 bases and J by 4 bases, and 12 bases separated the two germline ends. Germline V gene sequence: CDR1 SEHNR, CDR2 FQNEAQ (reference sequence). The CDR3 extends over 13 amino acids. CDR3 coding DNA: TGTGCCAGCAGCCCTAGTTCGGGATACGAGCAGTACTTC. This gives the protein CASSPSSGYEQYF.

This clone was detected a few times. The chain carries TRBV10-3 and TRBJ2-7; 9 bases map to TRBD2. Germline V gene sequence: CDR1 ENHRY, CDR2 SYGVKD. V shed 10 bases and J 2 bases; nucleotides not matched to a gene: 6. This CDR3 contains 13 residues. CDR3 amino acids: CATRVAGAYEQYF. The DNA of the CDR3 is TGTGCCACGAGGGTAGCGGGAGCCTACGAGCAGTACTTC.

The DNA for the CDR3 is TGCGCCAGCAGCCAGAGCCTCGGGGATGAGCAGTTCTTC. This gives the protein CASSQSLGDEQFF. The V call is TRBV4-1, the J call TRBJ2-1; perhaps TRBD2 as D (5 bases). V shed 3 bases and J shed 8 bases, with 11 bases lying between them. This CDR3 comprises 13 residues. CDR1 is MGHRA, CDR2 YSYEKL, per germline.

This clone was detected ten times or more. The chain combines TRBV5-1 with TRBJ2-5; 7 bases map to TRBD2. Losses at the gene ends were 2 bases for V and 4 bases for J; bases not matched to a gene: 8. CDR1 and CDR2 (germline): SGHRS, YFSETQ. This CDR3 is 15 amino acids long. The CDR3 is CASSFAGDRGETQYF. The CDR3 DNA reads TGCGCCAGCAGCTTTGCGGGAGATCGTGGAGAGACCCAGTACTTC.

This sequence joins TRBV5-1 and TRBJ2-3; no firm D call. Germline loops: CDR1 SGHRS, CDR2 YFSETQ. The V end lost 0 bases, the J end lost 13 bases, and 18 bases lay between the germline ends. The CDR3 runs to 14 residues. The CDR3 coding sequence is TGCGCCAGCAGCTTGGACGTAGGCAGAGGATGGGAGTATTTT. This sequence encodes CASSLDVGRGWEYF.

This clone was found once. The J gene is TRBJ1-2, the V gene TRBV7-9, with D unclear. Trimming shortened V by 4 bases and J by 3 bases, and 9 bases separated the two germline ends. The CDR3 has 13 residues. Germline V gene sequence: CDR1 SEHNR, CDR2 FQNEAQ (reference sequence). This CDR3 reads CASSSTVDYGYTF. The CDR3 region has the DNA TGTGCCAGCAGCTCCACAGTCGACTATGGCTACACCTTC.

The rearrangement uses TRBV29-1 and TRBJ1-1, with 7 bases matching TRBD1. This CDR3 contains 13 residues. Germline V gene data show CDR1 as SQVTM and CDR2 as ANQGSEA. With 5 bases clipped from V and 4 bases from J, the junction kept 7 bases outside the gene matches. The CDR3 reads CSVRNRGLTEAFF. The CDR3 coding sequence is TGCAGCGTTCGAAACAGGGGTCTCACTGAAGCTTTCTTT.

The CDR3 nucleotides read TGCGCCAGCAGCTTGATGGTAGCGGGAGGAACAGATACGCAGTATTTT. Protein sequence: CASSLMVAGGTDTQYF. J is TRBJ2-3 and V is TRBV5-1; the match to TRBD2 covers 10 bases. The germline gives CDR1 SGHRS, CDR2 YFSETQ. The CDR3 is 16 residues long. With 1 base clipped from V and 3 bases from J, the junction kept 5 bases outside the gene matches.

This clone has just one count. The chain carries TRBV29-1 and TRBJ1-1; D unclear. V was trimmed by 4 bases and J by 5 bases, leaving 20 bases between them. The CDR3 length is 15 residues. From germline, CDR1 is SQVTM and CDR2 ANQGSEA. The CDR3 DNA reads TGCAGCGTTGCGCGAGTGGCCGCGGAGGTTACTGAAGCTTTCTTT. Amino acid sequence: CSVARVAAEVTEAFF.

This rearrangement joins TRBV30 to TRBJ2-5, with 11 bases lining up with TRBD2. J was trimmed by 2 bases and V by 4 bases; bases with no gene match: 6. The CDR3 has 15 amino acids. The germline V gene has CDR1 GTSNPN and CDR2 SVGIG (reference sequence). This CDR3 reads CAWTSGRIQQETQYF. CDR3 DNA sequence: TGTGCCTGGACTAGCGGGAGGATACAACAAGAGACCCAGTACTTC.

The chain uses TRBV7-2 and TRBJ2-1; the D is unclear. This CDR3 region has 15 residues. The V gene's germline CDR1 is SGHTA and CDR2 FQGNSA. V gave up 1 base and J gave up 0 bases, with 7 bases separating them. DNA for the CDR3: TGTGCCAGCAGCTTAGGACTTAGCTCCTACAATGAGCAGTTCTTC. It is translated as CASSLGLSSYNEQFF.

V and J are TRBV30 and TRBJ1-1; the match to TRBD1 covers 7 bases. CDR1 GTSNPN and CDR2 SVGIG come from the germline V gene (reference sequence). The CDR3 has 14 amino acids. The trim removed 5 bases at V and 4 bases at J, leaving 10 bases unmatched. The CDR3 nucleotides are TGTGCCTGGGACAGGGTCCGGGAGGGCACTGAAGCTTTCTTT. The encoded protein is CAWDRVREGTEAFF.